Each of the 15 T cell receptor beta chains below was sequenced from the same sample in a study of post-analysis software for immune sequencing data. Overall study findings and caveats: The five TRBV segments detected at higher frequency in patients than in controls included TRBV5-6, TRBV5-1 and TRBV20-1.

Unique molecular identifiers had been added to the TCR beta cDNA libraries. Using its own MiXCR run on the PCR reads, TCRdb lists one record per CDR3 protein. This repertoire shows hundreds of thousands of distinct CDR3 sequences, roughly 40% found once; its top ten account for roughly 8.2%. Their target antigens are unknown. Sequences were obtained from blood. Receptors were obtained from a girl aged 2-10 years with multiple sclerosis.

Concerning this clonotype itself: Sequence at one end of the junction differs from germline and may be a read error. CDR3 region: CASSLALIWTDLEIQYF. CDR3 nucleotides: TGTGCCAGCAGCTTGGCCCTTATTTGGACAGATCTAGAGATCCAGTACTTC. V usage is TRBV5-5 and J usage is TRBJ2-5, with TRBD1 as a possible D gene (6 bases). The CDR3 sequence is 17 residues long. Germline CDR1 is SGHKS and CDR2 is YYEKEE (reference sequence).

The rearrangement uses TRBV20-1 and TRBJ2-3; TRBD2 matches 8 bases. Germline values: CDR1 DFQATT, CDR2 SNEGSKA (reference sequence). The CDR3 runs 14 residues. Trimming at V came to 6 bases and at J to 4 bases, leaving 9 bases not matched to a gene. CDR3 nucleotides: TGCAGTGCCAAACTCGGGGGGGGGTCAGATACGCAGTATTTT. Its protein is CSAKLGGGSDTQYF.

This clonotype was seen more than once but under ten times. The chain is built from TRBV5-1 and TRBJ2-7; possibly TRBD1 for D (6 bases). The CDR3 has 13 amino acids. The V and J ends lost 0 bases and 5 bases respectively, with 9 bases between them. The germline gives CDR1 SGHRS, CDR2 YFSETQ. The CDR3 coding sequence is TGCGCCAGCAGCTTGGCGTCAGGGGACGAGCAGTACTTC. Translating gives CASSLASGDEQYF.

The V call is TRBV11-2, the J call TRBJ2-6, with 7 bases that match TRBD2. In germline, CDR1 is SGHAT, CDR2 FQNNGV. The CDR3 totals 19 residues. The V gene end was trimmed by 2 bases and the J gene end by 2 bases; junction bases not matched to a gene: 12. The CDR3 DNA follows: TGTGCCAGCAGCTTACTCGTCAGGGAGGGGAGGGCTGGGGCCAACGTCCTGACTTTC. This encodes CASSLLVREGRAGANVLTF.

The chain is built from TRBV27 and TRBJ1-5; TRBD1 aligns across 7 bases. The junction had 13 bases not matched to a gene; V was cut back by 3 bases and J by 2 bases. Germline V gene data show CDR1 as MNHEY and CDR2 as SMNVEV (reference sequence). The CDR3 extends over 18 amino acids. The CDR3: CASSFIGQALGGNQPQHF. Here the CDR3 DNA reads TGTGCCAGCAGTTTCATAGGACAGGCCCTTGGGGGCAATCAGCCCCAGCATTTT.

This clonotype was found a few times. V usage is TRBV20-1 and J usage is TRBJ2-3; D not resolved. Between the trimmed V and J ends, which lost 0 bases and 1 base, there was a span of 8 bases. This CDR3 has 14 residues. Germline V CDR1 and CDR2: DFQATT, SNEGSKA (reference sequence). The CDR3 sequence: CSARDQRRTDTQYF. DNA of the CDR3: TGCAGTGCTAGAGATCAACGACGCACAGATACGCAGTATTTT.

V is TRBV7-2 and J is TRBJ2-3; D is undetermined. This CDR3 is built from 14 residues. V was cut by 2 bases and J by 3 bases, with 9 bases left in between. CDR1 and CDR2 from the germline V gene are SGHTA and FQGNSA. The CDR3 reads CASSLYRETDTQYF. CDR3 coding DNA: TGTGCCAGCAGCTTATATAGGGAAACAGATACGCAGTATTTT.

Remarks on this clonotype: Mismatch with germline at one junction end may stem from a read error. V and J are TRBV7-2 and TRBJ2-7; 10 nucleotides agree with TRBD2. The CDR3 contains 16 residues. The germline gives CDR1 SGHTA, CDR2 FQGNSA. DNA for the CDR3: TGTGTCAGCAGCTTACAACCTAGCGGGAGAACCTACGAGCAGTACTTC. Its translation is CVSSLQPSGRTYEQYF.

The chain joins TRBV5-1 to TRBJ2-1; 13 positions agree with TRBD2. Trimming took 0 bases from V and 6 from J; bases not matched to a gene: 3. Germline V gene lookup returns CDR1 SGHRS and CDR2 YFSETQ. The CDR3 contains 16 residues. CDR3 loop: CASSLGGLAGSNEQFF. CDR3 coding DNA: TGCGCCAGCAGCTTGGGGGGACTAGCGGGAAGCAATGAGCAGTTCTTC.

V is TRBV5-1 and J is TRBJ2-3; D possibly corresponds to TRBD1 (6 bases). From germline, CDR1 is SGHRS and CDR2 YFSETQ. The V gene lost 5 bases and the J gene lost 2 bases, with 18 bases spanning the gap. The CDR3 is made up of 16 amino acids. The CDR3 DNA reads as TGCGCCAGCAGTAGGGATAAGGACAGCTCCACAGATACGCAGTATTTT. Its protein is CASSRDKDSSTDTQYF.

This sequence joins TRBV29-1 and TRBJ1-2; no definite D call. V lost 4 bases, J lost 6 bases, and 9 bases lay in between. There are 11 residues in the CDR3. Germline V gives CDR1 SQVTM, CDR2 ANQGSEA. CDR3 in DNA: TGCAGCGTTGGGCCAGACGATGGCTACACCTTC. The encoded protein is CSVGPDDGYTF.

V gene TRBV7-3 combines with J gene TRBJ2-1, with 11 bases fitting TRBD1. This CDR3 is built from 14 residues. CDR1 is SGHTA and CDR2 is FQGTGA in the germline V gene. V was clipped by 6 bases and J by 10 bases; unmatched bases: 8. The CDR3 protein is CASSFGQGAREQFF. DNA for the CDR3: TGTGCCAGCAGTTTCGGACAGGGGGCGAGGGAGCAGTTCTTC.

The table lists this clonotype with a few counts. V usage is TRBV24-1 and J usage is TRBJ2-1; no definite D call. The CDR3 has 13 amino acids. V shed 5 bases and J shed 5 bases, with 9 bases lying between them. Germline values: CDR1 KGHDR, CDR2 SFDVKD. CDR3 amino acids: CATSGPPNNEQFF. CDR3 DNA sequence: TGTGCCACCAGTGGTCCACCCAACAATGAGCAGTTCTTC.

This clonotype was picked up a small number of times. V usage is TRBV24-1 and J usage is TRBJ2-1, with D unclear. CDR1 KGHDR and CDR2 SFDVKD come from the germline V gene. Trimming pared 3 bases from V and 12 bases from J, leaving 14 bases between. The CDR3 is made up of 13 amino acids. The CDR3 sequence is CATSDRLHTRQFF. In DNA form, the CDR3 reads TGTGCCACCAGTGATCGGCTACACACCAGGCAGTTCTTC.

V is TRBV6-5 and J is TRBJ1-4; 8 bases are a match to TRBD1. The CDR3 totals 15 residues. After removal of 2 bases from V and 5 bases from J, the junction contained 4 bases not matched to a gene. The germline CDR1 and CDR2 sequences are MNHEY and SVGAGI. The CDR3 region has the DNA TGTGCCAGCAGTTACGGGGCAGGGGGCAATGAAAAACTGTTTTTT. Protein product: CASSYGAGGNEKLFF.